The clone carrying this T cell receptor (beta chain) was recorded many times. Per germline, CDR1 MRHNA and CDR2 SNTAGT. V lost 0 bases to trimming and J lost 2 bases, with 3 bases between them. This CDR3 region has 13 residues. The sample comes from a study of technical replicates of blood from a handful of donors. Here immunoSEQ multiplex PCR was the method, and the copy in TCRdb shows in-frame clones only, minus some. The sample shows approximately 76,000 clones, just over 85% of them seen only once. This TCR was recovered from a human donor in good health. Some clones in this sample may be carry-over from other donors' samples. The source material was PBMCs. The chain employs TRBV6-4 and TRBJ2-3; no definite D call. The DNA for the CDR3 is TGTGCCAGCAGTGACTCAGCCACAGATACGCAGTATTTT. This encodes CASSDSATDTQYF.